One sample yielded the 23 T cell receptor beta chains listed below, sequenced in a study of blood T cell repertoires in COVID-19. Measured with immunoSEQ multiplex PCR; TCRdb has only the in-frame clones, and not every one. The sample carries some 51,000 clones, about 93% recorded once. Specimen: peripheral blood. All receptors derive from a human donor with active COVID-19. The donor label of this sample is uncertain.

This rearrangement joins TRBV15 to TRBJ2-1, with TRBD2 matching 10 bases. J gave up 2 bases and V 4 bases, and 5 bases lay outside the gene matches. The CDR3 consists of 16 residues. Germline V gives CDR1 LNHNV, CDR2 YYDKDF (reference sequence). Here the CDR3 DNA reads TGTGCCACCAGCACAGGACTAGCGGCACCCTACAATGAGCAGTTCTTC. It is translated as CATSTGLAAPYNEQFF. Full variable domain (remainder filled in from reference TRBV15 and TRBJ2-1): DAMVIQNPRYQVTQFGKPVTLSCSQTLNHNVMYWYQQKSSQAPKLLFHYYDKDFNNEADTPDNFQSRRPNTSFCFLDIRSPGLGDTAMYLCATSTGLAAPYNEQFFGPGTRLTVL.

V gene TRBV2 combines with J gene TRBJ2-3, with 7 bases aligning to TRBD2. Germline values: CDR1 SNHLY, CDR2 FYNNEI. The V gene end was trimmed by 9 bases and the J gene end by 3 bases; junction bases not matched to a gene: 3. The CDR3 contains 12 residues. CDR3 bases: TGTGCCAGTGGACTAGGGACAGATACGCAGTATTTT. Its translation is CASGLGTDTQYF.

This rearrangement joins TRBV6-5 to TRBJ1-2; no firm D call. CDR1 and CDR2 from the germline V gene are MNHEY and SVGAGI. This CDR3 has 13 amino acids. V lost 7 bases and J lost 6, with 15 bases in between. CDR3 in DNA: TGTGCCAGCACCGAACCGGGAGGAGATGGCTACACCTTC. Residues: CASTEPGGDGYTF.

The chain employs TRBV5-1 and TRBJ1-1; D uncertain. V gave up 0 bases and J gave up 6 bases, with 12 bases separating them. Germline CDR1 reads SGHRS; CDR2 reads YFSETQ. The CDR3 loop spans 14 amino acids. The CDR3 loop is CASSLGAPSAEAFF. DNA of the CDR3: TGCGCCAGCAGCTTGGGAGCGCCGTCGGCTGAAGCTTTCTTT. Full variable domain (rest looked up from reference TRBV5-1 and TRBJ1-1): KAGVTQTPRYLIKTRGQQVTLSCSPISGHRSVSWYQQTPGQGLQFLFEYFSETQRNKGNFPGRFSGRQFSNSRSEMNVSTLELGDSALYLCASSLGAPSAEAFFGQGTRLTVV.

This clone is a singleton in its sample. The CDR3 DNA sequence: TGCAGCGCCAAAAGGGGCAGCCCCTACGAGCAGTACTTC. Translating it yields CSAKRGSPYEQYF. The chain links TRBV29-1 to TRBJ2-7, with a weak D call TRBD1 (5 bases). V was cut by 7 bases and J by 2 bases, with 15 bases left in between. CDR3 length equals 13 residues. Per germline, CDR1 SQVTM and CDR2 ANQGSEA.

The chain employs TRBV5-1 and TRBJ1-2; maybe TRBD1 (6 bases). Germline assignment: CDR1 SGHRS and CDR2 YFSETQ. The CDR3 is 13 residues long. Trimming took 4 bases from V and 8 from J, leaving 15 bases between them. The CDR3 here is CASSPEQGLGYTF. CDR3 nucleotide sequence: TGCGCCAGCAGCCCCGAACAGGGCTTAGGCTACACCTTC.

V gene TRBV6-5 combines with J gene TRBJ1-5; 9 nucleotides agree with TRBD1. This CDR3 has 15 amino acids. V shed 4 bases and J 7 bases; nucleotides not matched to a gene: 8. The germline CDR1 and CDR2 sequences are MNHEY and SVGAGI. CDR3 coding DNA: TGTGCCAGCAGTTCCAACAGGGGGCATAGACAGCCCCAGCATTTT. Translated, it gives CASSSNRGHRQPQHF.

The rearrangement joins TRBV12-5 to TRBJ1-1; D gene unclear. CDR3 length: 14 residues. Per the germline V gene, CDR1 is LGHNT and CDR2 is FRNRAP. Trimming took off 3 bases at V and 1 base at J, with 9 bases between the two ends. Here the CDR3 reads CASGLAFGNTEAFF. CDR3 DNA: TGTGCTAGTGGTTTAGCTTTTGGGAACACTGAAGCTTTCTTT. Full variable domain (rest looked up from reference TRBV12-5 and TRBJ1-1): DARVTQTPRHKVTEMGQEVTMRCQPILGHNTVFWYRQTMMQGLELLAYFRNRAPLDDSGMPKDRFSAEMPDATLATLKIQPSEPRDSAVYFCASGLAFGNTEAFFGQGTRLTVV.

This sequence joins TRBV5-8 and TRBJ1-1, with 7 bases lining up with TRBD1. The CDR3 runs 17 residues. Germline V CDR1 and CDR2: SGHTS, YDEGEE. V trimming: 0 bases; J trimming: 0 bases; junction bases outside the gene matches: 8. The CDR3 reads CASSLGPPTGVNTEAFF. For the CDR3, the DNA is TGTGCCAGCAGCTTGGGGCCCCCTACAGGGGTGAACACTGAAGCTTTCTTT.

The CDR3 sequence is CASSGGQAAYYEQYF. In DNA form, the CDR3 reads TGTGCCAGCAGCGGTGGACAGGCCGCTTACTACGAGCAGTACTTC. This sequence joins TRBV6-5 and TRBJ2-7, with 7 bases that match TRBD1. The junction had 11 bases not matched to a gene; V was cut back by 6 bases and J by 3 bases. Germline loops: CDR1 MNHEY, CDR2 SVGAGI. The CDR3 runs to 15 residues.

The chain employs TRBV6-1 and TRBJ2-6; maybe TRBD1 (5 bases). Germline CDR1 is MNHNS and CDR2 is SASEGT. V was trimmed by 4 bases and J by 1 base, leaving 17 bases between them. There are 18 residues in the CDR3. The CDR3 nucleotides are TGTGCCAGCAGTGTCAAGGAGACAGCCTTTTCTGGGGCCAACGTCCTGACTTTC. This gives the protein CASSVKETAFSGANVLTF.

This chain uses TRBV27 with TRBJ1-1; no clear D. The germline V gene encodes CDR1 MNHEY and CDR2 SMNVEV (reference sequence). The CDR3 runs 13 residues. Trimming took 0 bases from V and 5 from J, leaving 7 bases between them. This CDR3 is CASSLSGVTEAFF. DNA of the CDR3: TGTGCCAGCAGTTTATCCGGGGTGACTGAAGCTTTCTTT.

The chain carries TRBV19 and TRBJ1-4; D not resolved. The ends were cut back, 7 bases at V and 8 bases at J, with 17 bases in the middle. Germline CDR1 LNHDA, CDR2 SQIVND (reference sequence). This CDR3 is built from 14 residues. The CDR3 bases are TGTGCCAGTACCGTTTTTGAGGGAGACGAAAAACTGTTTTTT. Translated, it gives CASTVFEGDEKLFF.

This sequence joins TRBV9 and TRBJ1-4, with a weak D call TRBD1 (5 bases). The V end lost 4 bases, the J end lost 3 bases, and 10 bases lay between the germline ends. Per the germline V gene, CDR1 is SGDLS and CDR2 is YYNGEE. The length of the CDR3 is 14 residues. CDR3 residues: CASSQGVSNEKLFF. CDR3 nucleotides: TGTGCCAGCAGCCAAGGGGTCTCTAATGAAAAACTGTTTTTT.

The chain has TRBV13 and TRBJ2-5; D is possibly TRBD2 (6 bases). The CDR3 spans 16 residues. Germline lookup yields CDR1 PRHDT and CDR2 FYEKMQ (reference sequence). V lost 0 bases and J lost 1, with 12 bases in between. CDR3 protein: CASSLGASATQETQYF. The CDR3 nucleotides are TGTGCCAGCAGCTTAGGGGCTAGCGCAACCCAAGAGACCCAGTACTTC.

The rearrangement uses TRBV2 and TRBJ2-1; TRBD2 is a possible D gene (6 bases). Deletions cut 6 bases from V and 1 base from J, with 13 bases between. This CDR3 comprises 15 residues. The germline gives CDR1 SNHLY, CDR2 FYNNEI. The CDR3 loop is CASRGLAGSYNEQFF. In nucleotides, the CDR3 is TGTGCCAGCAGGGGACTCGCTGGGTCCTACAATGAGCAGTTCTTC.

The chain couples TRBV23-1 to TRBJ2-3, with a weak D call TRBD1 (5 bases). TRBV23-1 is an ORF; its function is uncertain. The CDR3 spans 14 residues. Trimming took off 8 bases at V and 0 bases at J, with 12 bases between the two ends. The CDR3 DNA reads TGCGCCAGCGGAATTGGACACAGCACAGATACGCAGTATTTT. Translation: CASGIGHSTDTQYF.

This chain joins TRBV10-1 and TRBJ2-3, with TRBD2 matching over 7 bases. Trimming at V came to 10 bases and at J to 4 bases, leaving 8 bases not matched to a gene. Germline V gene lookup returns CDR1 WNHNN and CDR2 SYGVQD (reference sequence). This CDR3 has 13 amino acids. CDR3 coding DNA: TGCGCCACCGCCGGACTAGAGGCAGATACGCAGTATTTT. It specifies CATAGLEADTQYF.

The chain recombines TRBV19 with TRBJ2-2; 10 bases map to TRBD2. The CDR3 extends over 16 amino acids. V gave up 4 bases and J gave up 3 bases; unmatched junction bases: 5. Germline V gives CDR1 LNHDA, CDR2 SQIVND (reference sequence). The CDR3 DNA reads TGTGCCAGTAGTAGTCTAGCGGGAGCCCACACCGGGGAGCTGTTTTTT. This encodes CASSSLAGAHTGELFF.

The gene calls are TRBV7-9 and TRBJ2-7; 12 bases line up with TRBD1. This CDR3 contains 15 residues. Trimming removed 5 bases from V and 4 bases from J; junction bases left unmatched: 6. Per the germline V gene, CDR1 is SEHNR and CDR2 is FQNEAQ (reference sequence). The CDR3 protein is CASSPTGQGAYEQYF. The CDR3 DNA is TGTGCCAGCAGCCCTACGGGACAGGGGGCATACGAGCAGTACTTC.

This clone was found once. The chain has TRBV11-1 and TRBJ2-2, with a weak D call TRBD1 (6 bases). Trimming left V 8 bases short and J 0 bases short, with 10 bases between. The CDR3 is 14 amino acids. The germline V gene encodes CDR1 SGHAT and CDR2 FQDESV (reference sequence). Here the CDR3 reads CASRNRANTGELFF. CDR3 coding DNA: TGTGCCAGCCGCAACAGGGCGAACACCGGGGAGCTGTTTTTT.

The V call is TRBV24-1, the J call TRBJ2-2; the D is unclear. Trimming removed 4 bases from V and 4 bases from J, with 12 bases in between. The CDR3 runs to 15 residues. Germline lookup yields CDR1 KGHDR and CDR2 SFDVKD. The DNA of the CDR3 is TGTGCCACCAGTGACCCTTCCAGTGCCACCGGGGAGCTGTTTTTT. Translation gives CATSDPSSATGELFF.

The chain is built from TRBV21-1 and TRBJ2-7; TRBD1, the D gene given by the table, was not confirmed from the DNA. TRBV21-1 is assigned pseudogene status. CDR3 length: 13 amino acids. The DNA of the CDR3 is TGTGCCAGCAGCTCCCGGGACACCTACGAGCAGTACTTC. This gives the protein CASSSRDTYEQYF.